Sequencing of this T cell receptor beta chain was carried out in a study of cytomegalovirus exposure and HLA in healthy donors. Regarding the study as a whole: Rare TCR sequences predominated, though certain public TCRs were found in many donors. In a later analysis, HLA-associated TCR beta chains were more clonally expanded than equally common others. No immune exposure information besides CMV serostatus was available.

Deletions cut 0 bases from V and 0 bases from J, with 10 bases between. There are 15 residues in the CDR3. Germline V gene lookup returns CDR1 GTSNPN and CDR2 SVGIG (reference sequence). Comment on this clone: As yet, its antigen is unknown.

The PCR ran on 60 Vbeta and 13 Jbeta primers. Clones were read by immunoSEQ multiplex PCR, and TCRdb kept only the in-frame ones, dropping some. This repertoire shows about 200,000 clones, around 90% found once; its top ten account for less than 1.3%. The sequenced sample consisted of PBMCs. The receptor was isolated from a boy aged 2 to 10 in good health and CMV-seronegative. V is TRBV30 and J is TRBJ2-3; weak D call: TRBD2 (6 bases). The CDR3 DNA follows: TGTGCCTGGAGTGTGGGGGGTTCTAGCACAGATACGCAGTATTTT. It specifies CAWSVGGSSTDTQYF.